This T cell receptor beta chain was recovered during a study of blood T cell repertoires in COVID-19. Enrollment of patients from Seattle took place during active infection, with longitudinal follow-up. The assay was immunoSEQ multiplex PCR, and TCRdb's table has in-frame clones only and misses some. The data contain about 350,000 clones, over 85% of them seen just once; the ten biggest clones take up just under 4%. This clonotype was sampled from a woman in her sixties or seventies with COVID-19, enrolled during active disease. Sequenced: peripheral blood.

The CDR3 sequence is CASSPDWSSYNEQFF. CDR3 coding DNA: TGTGCCAGCAGTCCGGACTGGAGCTCCTACAATGAGCAGTTCTTC. J is TRBJ2-1 and V is TRBV6-5, with TRBD2 as a possible D gene (5 bases). The CDR3 length is 15 residues. Trimming pared 5 bases from V and 0 bases from J, leaving 11 bases between. Germline lookup yields CDR1 MNHEY and CDR2 SVGAGI.